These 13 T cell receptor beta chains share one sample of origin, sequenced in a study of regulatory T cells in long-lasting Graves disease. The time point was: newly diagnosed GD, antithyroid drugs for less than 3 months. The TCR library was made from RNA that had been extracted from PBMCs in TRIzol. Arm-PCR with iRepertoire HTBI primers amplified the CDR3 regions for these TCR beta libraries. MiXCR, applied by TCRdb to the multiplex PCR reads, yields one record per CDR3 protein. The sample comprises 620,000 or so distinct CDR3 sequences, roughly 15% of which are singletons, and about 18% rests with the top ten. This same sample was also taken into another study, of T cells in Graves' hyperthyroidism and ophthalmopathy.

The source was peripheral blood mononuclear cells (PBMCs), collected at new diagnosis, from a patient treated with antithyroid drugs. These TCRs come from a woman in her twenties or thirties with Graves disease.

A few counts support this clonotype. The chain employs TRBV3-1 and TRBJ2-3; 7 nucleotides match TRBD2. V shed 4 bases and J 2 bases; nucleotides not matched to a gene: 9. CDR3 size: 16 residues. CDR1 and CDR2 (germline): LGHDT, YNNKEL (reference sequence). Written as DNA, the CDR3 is TGTGCCAGCAGCCCCCGGTCTAGCGGCTACACAGATACGCAGTATTTT. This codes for CASSPRSSGYTDTQYF.

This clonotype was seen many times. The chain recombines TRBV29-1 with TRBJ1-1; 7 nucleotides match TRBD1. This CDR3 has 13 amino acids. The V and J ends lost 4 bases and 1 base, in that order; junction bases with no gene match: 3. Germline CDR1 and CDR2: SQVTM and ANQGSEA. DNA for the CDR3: TGCAGCGTTGCGGGACAGCCGAACACTGAAGCTTTCTTT. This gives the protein CSVAGQPNTEAFF. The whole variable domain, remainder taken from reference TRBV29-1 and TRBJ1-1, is SAVISQKPSRDICQRGTSLTIQCQVDSQVTMMFWYRQQPGQSLTLIATANQGSEATYESGFVIDKFPISRPNLTFSTLTVSNMSPEDSSIYLCSVAGQPNTEAFFGQGTRLTVV.

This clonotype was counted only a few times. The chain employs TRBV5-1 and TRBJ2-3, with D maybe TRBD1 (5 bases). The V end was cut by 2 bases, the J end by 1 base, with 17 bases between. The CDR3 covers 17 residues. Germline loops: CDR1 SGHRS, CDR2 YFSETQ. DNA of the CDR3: TGCGCCAGCAGCTTCGGGCCCAGGGTTTTTGGCACAGATACGCAGTATTTT. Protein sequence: CASSFGPRVFGTDTQYF.

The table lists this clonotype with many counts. CDR3 sequence: CASSEERNEQFF. Written as DNA, the CDR3 is TGTGCCAGCAGTGAGGAAAGAAATGAGCAGTTCTTC. The chain couples TRBV2 to TRBJ2-1; no clear D. The V gene's germline CDR1 is SNHLY and CDR2 FYNNEI. V lost 3 bases, J lost 7 bases, and 7 bases lay in between. The CDR3 has 12 amino acids. Full variable domain (remainder filled in from reference TRBV2 and TRBJ2-1): EPEVTQTPSHQVTQMGQEVILRCVPISNHLYFYWYRQILGQKVEFLVSFYNNEISEKSEIFDDQFSVERPDGSNFTLKIRSTKLEDSAMYFCASSEERNEQFFGPGTRLTVL.

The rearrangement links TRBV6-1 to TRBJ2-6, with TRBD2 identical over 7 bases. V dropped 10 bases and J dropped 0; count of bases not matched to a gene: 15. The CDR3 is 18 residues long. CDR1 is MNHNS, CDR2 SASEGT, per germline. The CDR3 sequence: CATQNLGLGRSGANVLTF. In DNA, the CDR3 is TGTGCCACCCAGAATTTAGGACTAGGTCGCTCTGGGGCCAACGTCCTGACTTTC.

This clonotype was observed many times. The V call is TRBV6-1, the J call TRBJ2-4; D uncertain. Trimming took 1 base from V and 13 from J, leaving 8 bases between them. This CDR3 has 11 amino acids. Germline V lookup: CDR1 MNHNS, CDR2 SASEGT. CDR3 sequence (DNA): TGTGCCAGCAGTGAAGACCGGAGACAGTACTTC. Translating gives CASSEDRRQYF.

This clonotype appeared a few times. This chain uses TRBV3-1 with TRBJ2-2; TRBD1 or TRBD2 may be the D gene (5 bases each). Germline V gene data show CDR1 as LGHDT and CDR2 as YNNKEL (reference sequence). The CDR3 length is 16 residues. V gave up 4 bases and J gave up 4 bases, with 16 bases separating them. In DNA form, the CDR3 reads TGTGCCAGCAGCCCCCGCGTCGGGGCGGGCACCGGGGAGCTGTTTTTT. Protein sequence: CASSPRVGAGTGELFF. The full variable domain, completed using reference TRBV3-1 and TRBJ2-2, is DTAVSQTPKYLVTQMGNDKSIKCEQNLGHDTMYWYKQDSKKFLKIMFSYNNKELIINETVPNRFSPKSPDKAHLNLHINSLELGDSAVYFCASSPRVGAGTGELFFGEGSRLTVL.

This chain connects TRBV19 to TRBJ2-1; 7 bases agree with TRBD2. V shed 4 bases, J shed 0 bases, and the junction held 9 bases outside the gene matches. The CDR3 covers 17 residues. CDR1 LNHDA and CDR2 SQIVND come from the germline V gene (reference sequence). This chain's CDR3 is CASSSGSRGSSYNEQFF. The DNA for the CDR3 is TGTGCCAGTAGTAGTGGGTCGCGGGGGAGCTCCTACAATGAGCAGTTCTTC.

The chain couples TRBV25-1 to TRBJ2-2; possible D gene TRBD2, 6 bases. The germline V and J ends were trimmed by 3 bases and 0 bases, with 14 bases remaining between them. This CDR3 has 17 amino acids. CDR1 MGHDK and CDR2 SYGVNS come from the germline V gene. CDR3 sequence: CASSEDRDSPNTGELFF. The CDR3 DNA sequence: TGTGCCAGCAGTGAGGACCGGGACTCCCCGAACACCGGGGAGCTGTTTTTT.

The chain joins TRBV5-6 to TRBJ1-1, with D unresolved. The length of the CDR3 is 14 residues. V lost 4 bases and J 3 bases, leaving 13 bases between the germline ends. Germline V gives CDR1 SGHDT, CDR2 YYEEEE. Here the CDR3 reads CASSPPYSYTEAFF. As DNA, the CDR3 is TGTGCCAGCAGCCCGCCGTACAGTTACACTGAAGCTTTCTTT.

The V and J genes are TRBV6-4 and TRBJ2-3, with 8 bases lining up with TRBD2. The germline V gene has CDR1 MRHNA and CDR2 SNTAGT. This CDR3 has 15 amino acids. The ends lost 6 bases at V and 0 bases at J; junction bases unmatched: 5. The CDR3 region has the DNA TGTGCCAGCAGAATAGCGGGGAGCAGCACAGATACGCAGTATTTT. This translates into CASRIAGSSTDTQYF.

The CDR3 here is CSVGITGVGETQYF. The CDR3 DNA reads TGCAGCGTCGGAATAACAGGGGTCGGAGAGACCCAGTACTTC. The chain has TRBV29-1 and TRBJ2-5, with 7 bases identical to TRBD1. The CDR3 is 14 residues long. The trim removed 6 bases at V and 4 bases at J, leaving 11 bases unmatched. Germline CDR1 and CDR2: SQVTM and ANQGSEA.

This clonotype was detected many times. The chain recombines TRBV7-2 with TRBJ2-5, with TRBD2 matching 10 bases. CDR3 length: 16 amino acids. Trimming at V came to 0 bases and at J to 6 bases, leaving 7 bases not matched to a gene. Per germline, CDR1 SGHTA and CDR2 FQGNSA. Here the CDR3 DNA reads TGTGCCAGCAGCTTAGCGGCTAGCGGGAGTTTTCAGACCCAGTACTTC. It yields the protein CASSLAASGSFQTQYF.